The 16 T cell receptor beta chains listed next were all sequenced from one sample in a study of cytomegalovirus exposure and HLA in healthy donors. The PCR made use of 60 Vbeta and 13 Jbeta primers. Assay: immunoSEQ multiplex PCR; the TCRdb copy retains only in-frame clones and omits some. The sample yields under 90,000 clones, roughly 80% seen once. Material: PBMCs. The receptors originated from a man aged 35-49 years in good health and CMV-seronegative.

The rearrangement joins TRBV18 to TRBJ2-1, with D possibly TRBD2 on 6 matching bases. Germline CDR1 reads KGHSH; CDR2 reads LQKENI. The CDR3 runs 15 residues. V lost 3 bases and J lost 6, with 15 bases in between. The CDR3 nucleotides are TGTGCCAGCTCACCGACATCCGGAGGGGTCAATGAGCAGTTCTTC. It is translated as CASSPTSGGVNEQFF.

This clone showed up just a few times. This chain connects TRBV4-2 to TRBJ1-2, with D tentatively TRBD1 (5 bases). Looked up from germline, CDR1 is LGHNA and CDR2 is YNFKEQ. V was cut by 1 base and J by 4 bases, with 13 bases left in between. The length of the CDR3 is 15 residues. The CDR3 bases are TGTGCCAGCAGCCAAGCGTCCCAGGGAACCTATGGCTACACCTTC. This translates into CASSQASQGTYGYTF.

The gene calls are TRBV6-5 and TRBJ1-3; D possibly corresponds to TRBD1 (6 bases). Germline CDR1 reads MNHEY; CDR2 reads SVGAGI. V was clipped by 6 bases and J by 1 base, with 10 bases between them. This CDR3 is 14 amino acids long. CDR3 region: CASSEQGSGNTIYF. Here the CDR3 DNA reads TGTGCCAGCAGCGAACAGGGTTCTGGAAACACCATATATTTT.

J is TRBJ1-2 and V is TRBV29-1; the match to TRBD1 covers 8 bases. In germline, CDR1 is SQVTM, CDR2 ANQGSEA. V dropped 5 bases and J dropped 7; count of bases not matched to a gene: 6. The length of the CDR3 is 12 residues. CDR3 in amino acids: CSVNNRGGGYTF. CDR3 DNA sequence: TGCAGCGTTAATAACAGGGGGGGTGGCTACACCTTC.

The V gene is TRBV11-2, the J gene TRBJ2-7; no clear D gene. CDR1 is SGHAT, CDR2 FQNNGV, per germline. CDR3 length: 14 amino acids. V was trimmed by 0 bases and J by 5 bases, leaving 11 bases between them. DNA for the CDR3: TGTGCCAGCAGCTTAGACCCGGGTTGGGACGAGCAGTACTTC. Amino acids: CASSLDPGWDEQYF.

The genes are TRBV7-3 and TRBJ2-3, with D perhaps TRBD2 (5 bases). Germline V CDR1 and CDR2: SGHTA, FQGTGA. The CDR3 contains 14 residues. Trimming pared 5 bases from V and 1 base from J, leaving 10 bases between. CDR3 DNA: TGTGCCAGCAGCCCTGGACTGGGCACAGATACGCAGTATTTT. It codes for CASSPGLGTDTQYF. The full variable domain, rest sourced from reference TRBV7-3 and TRBJ2-3, is GAGVSQTPSNKVTEKGKYVELRCDPISGHTALYWYRQSLGQGPEFLIYFQGTGAADDSGLPNDRFFAVRPEGSVSTLKIQRTERGDSAVYLCASSPGLGTDTQYFGPGTRLTVL.

The chain employs TRBV6-1 and TRBJ2-7, with 10 bases that match TRBD1. The J segment lost 5 bases and the V segment lost 11 bases, leaving 9 bases of the junction unmatched. CDR1 and CDR2 (germline): MNHNS, SASEGT. The CDR3 has 13 residues. The CDR3 loop is CASSGTGVDEQYF. CDR3 bases: TGTGCCTCTTCGGGGACAGGGGTTGACGAGCAGTACTTC.

The chain combines TRBV6-5 with TRBJ2-3; a weak D match, TRBD2 (5 bases). The length of the CDR3 is 14 residues. Germline lookup yields CDR1 MNHEY and CDR2 SVGAGI. Trimming took off 4 bases at V and 6 bases at J, with 14 bases between the two ends. CDR3 protein: CASSFNRGADTQYF. The CDR3 region has the DNA TGTGCCAGCAGTTTTAACCGGGGTGCCGATACGCAGTATTTT.

This chain joins TRBV18 and TRBJ1-5; no clear D. This CDR3 comprises 12 residues. The germline V gene has CDR1 KGHSH and CDR2 LQKENI. V was cut by 3 bases and J by 11 bases, with 11 bases left in between. For the CDR3, the DNA is TGTGCCAGCTCACCCCAATCCGGAGCCCAGCATTTT. As protein: CASSPQSGAQHF.

The chain joins TRBV5-1 to TRBJ1-1; a possible D gene is TRBD1 (5 bases). The CDR3 is 14 residues long. Germline V gene lookup returns CDR1 SGHRS and CDR2 YFSETQ. V dropped 0 bases and J dropped 1 base, with 7 bases sitting between them. CDR3 sequence reads: CASSLVGENTEAFF. DNA for the CDR3: TGCGCCAGCAGCTTGGTAGGGGAGAACACTGAAGCTTTCTTT.

Turning to this clone: At one boundary the junction diverges from the germline segment, which might be a read error. This chain connects TRBV7-7 to TRBJ2-7; maybe TRBD2 (6 bases). The germline V gene encodes CDR1 SSHAT and CDR2 FNYEAQ (reference sequence). There are 15 residues in the CDR3. The CDR3 is CASSLGEDLSYEQYF. In DNA form, the CDR3 reads TGTGCTAGCAGCTTAGGGGAGGACCTCTCCTACGAGCAGTACTTC.

This rearrangement joins TRBV27 to TRBJ1-1; D gene ambiguous. The CDR3 runs to 13 residues. The germline V gene encodes CDR1 MNHEY and CDR2 SMNVEV (reference sequence). Trimming removed 4 bases at V and 1 base at J, with 7 bases between. CDR3 in DNA: TGTGCCAGCAGTTGGGCAGCGAACACTGAAGCTTTCTTT. Amino acid sequence: CASSWAANTEAFF.

The gene calls are TRBV7-9 and TRBJ2-1; 11 bases map to TRBD2. CDR3 length: 14 amino acids. V dropped 4 bases and J dropped 7; count of bases not matched to a gene: 3. Germline V gene lookup returns CDR1 SEHNR and CDR2 FQNEAQ (reference sequence). This CDR3 reads CASSSGTSGNEQFF. The CDR3 DNA is TGTGCCAGCAGCTCCGGGACTAGCGGAAATGAGCAGTTCTTC.

The chain links TRBV7-2 to TRBJ1-5; D might be TRBD1 (5 bases). The CDR3 runs 14 residues. The ends were cut back, 4 bases at V and 1 base at J, with 8 bases in the middle. Germline CDR1 SGHTA, CDR2 FQGNSA. The CDR3 coding sequence is TGTGCCAGCAGCTACCGACAGAGCAATCAGCCCCAGCATTTT. It translates to CASSYRQSNQPQHF.

V is TRBV11-2 and J is TRBJ2-5, with 9 bases lining up with TRBD1. The J call may be faulty, since TRBJ2-7 better matches the DNA end. This CDR3 has 15 residues. Germline V gene data show CDR1 as SGHAT and CDR2 as FQNNGV. CDR3 protein: CASSAAGTGWDEQYF. The CDR3 bases are TGTGCCAGCAGCGCCGCCGGGACAGGGTGGGACGAGCAGTACTTC.

In its sample, this clone was seen a few times. The V gene is TRBV7-9, the J gene TRBJ1-5, with a weak D call TRBD1 (6 bases). CDR3 length: 15 amino acids. Germline-derived CDR1 and CDR2 are SEHNR and FQNEAQ (reference sequence). V was clipped by 4 bases and J by 12 bases, with 22 bases between them. CDR3 in DNA: TGTGCCAGCAGCTCTCCGGGGGGCGCCTTGGGAGGCCAGCATTTT. Translated: CASSSPGGALGGQHF. The whole variable domain, filled in from reference TRBV7-9 and TRBJ1-5, reads DTGVSQNPRHKITKRGQNVTFRCDPISEHNRLYWYRQTLGQGPEFLTYFQNEAQLEKSRLLSDRFSAERPKGSFSTLEIQRTEQGDSAMYLCASSSPGGALGGQHFGDGTRLSIL.